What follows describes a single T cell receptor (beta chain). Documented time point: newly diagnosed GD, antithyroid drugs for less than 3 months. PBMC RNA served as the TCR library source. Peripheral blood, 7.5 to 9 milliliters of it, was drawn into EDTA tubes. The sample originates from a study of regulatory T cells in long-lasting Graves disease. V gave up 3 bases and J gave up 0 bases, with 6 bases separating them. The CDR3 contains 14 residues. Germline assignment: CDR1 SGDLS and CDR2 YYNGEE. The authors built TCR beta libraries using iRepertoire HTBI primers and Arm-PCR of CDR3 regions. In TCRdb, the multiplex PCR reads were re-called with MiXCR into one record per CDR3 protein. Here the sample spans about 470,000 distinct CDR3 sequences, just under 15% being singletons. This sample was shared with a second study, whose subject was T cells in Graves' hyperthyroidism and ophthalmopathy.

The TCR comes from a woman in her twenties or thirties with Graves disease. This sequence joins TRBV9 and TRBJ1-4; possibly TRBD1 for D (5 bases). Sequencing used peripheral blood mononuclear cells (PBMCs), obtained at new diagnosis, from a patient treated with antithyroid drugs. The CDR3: CASSAGSTNEKLFF. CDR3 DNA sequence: TGTGCCAGCAGCGCAGGGTCAACTAATGAAAAACTGTTTTTT.